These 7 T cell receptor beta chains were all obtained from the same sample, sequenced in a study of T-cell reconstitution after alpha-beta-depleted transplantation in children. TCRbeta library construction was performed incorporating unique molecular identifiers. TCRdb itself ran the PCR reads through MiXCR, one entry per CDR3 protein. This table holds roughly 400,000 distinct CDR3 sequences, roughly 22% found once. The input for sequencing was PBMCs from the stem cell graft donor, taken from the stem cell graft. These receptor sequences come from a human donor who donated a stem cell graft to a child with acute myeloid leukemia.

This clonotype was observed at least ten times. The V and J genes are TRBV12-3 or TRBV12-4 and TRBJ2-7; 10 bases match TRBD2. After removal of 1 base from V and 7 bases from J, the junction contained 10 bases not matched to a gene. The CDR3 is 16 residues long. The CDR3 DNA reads TGTGCCAGCAGTTTAGGCCTAGCGGGAGTGTCGGGGGAGCAGTACTTC. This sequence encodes CASSLGLAGVSGEQYF.

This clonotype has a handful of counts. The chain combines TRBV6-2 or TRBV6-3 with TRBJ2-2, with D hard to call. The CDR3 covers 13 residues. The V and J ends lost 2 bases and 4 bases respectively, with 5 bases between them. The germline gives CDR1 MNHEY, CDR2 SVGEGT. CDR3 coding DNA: TGTGCCAGCAGTTACGAACCCACCGGGGAGCTGTTTTTT. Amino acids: CASSYEPTGELFF.

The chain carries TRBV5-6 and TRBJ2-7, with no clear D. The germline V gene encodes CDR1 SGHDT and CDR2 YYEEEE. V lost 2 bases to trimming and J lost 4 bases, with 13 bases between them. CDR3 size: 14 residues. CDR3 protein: CASSFRLQWYEQYF. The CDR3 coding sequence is TGTGCCAGCAGCTTCCGGCTCCAATGGTACGAGCAGTACTTC.

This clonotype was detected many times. The CDR3 sequence is CASSPTYREGNEQFF. CDR3 nucleotide sequence: TGTGCCAGCTCACCAACCTACAGGGAGGGTAATGAGCAGTTCTTC. The chain is built from TRBV18 and TRBJ2-1, with D possibly matching TRBD2 (7 bases). The CDR3 is made up of 15 amino acids. Between the trimmed V and J ends, which lost 2 bases and 7 bases, there was a span of 15 bases. Germline CDR1 KGHSH, CDR2 LQKENI.

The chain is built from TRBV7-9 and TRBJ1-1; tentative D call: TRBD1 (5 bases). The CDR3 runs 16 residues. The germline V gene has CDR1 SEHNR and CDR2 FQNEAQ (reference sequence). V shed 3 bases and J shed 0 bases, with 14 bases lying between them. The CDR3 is CASSLRQGEMNTEAFF. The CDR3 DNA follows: TGTGCCAGCAGCTTGAGGCAGGGTGAAATGAACACTGAAGCTTTCTTT.

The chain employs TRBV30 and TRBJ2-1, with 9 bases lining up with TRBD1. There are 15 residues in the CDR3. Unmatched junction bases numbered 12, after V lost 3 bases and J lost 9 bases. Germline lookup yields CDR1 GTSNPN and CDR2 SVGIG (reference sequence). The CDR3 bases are TGTGCCTGGAGGAGGGGCGGGACAGGGTTCCCTGAGCAGTTCTTC. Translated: CAWRRGGTGFPEQFF.

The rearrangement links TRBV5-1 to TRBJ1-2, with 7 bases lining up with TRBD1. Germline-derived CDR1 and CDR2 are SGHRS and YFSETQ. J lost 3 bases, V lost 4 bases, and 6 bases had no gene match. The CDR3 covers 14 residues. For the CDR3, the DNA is TGCGCCAGCAGCGTGGTCGGGACAGACTATGGCTACACCTTC. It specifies CASSVVGTDYGYTF.